These T cell receptor beta chains were read from a single sample in a study of graft-versus-host responses after intestinal transplantation. TCRdb keeps only in-frame clones here, not all; method: immunoSEQ multiplex PCR. The sample holds some 13,000 clones; 84% are singletons and the top ten take about 23%. The input for sequencing was PBMCs, taken after intestinal transplantation. The receptors were gathered from a human patient who received an intestinal transplant, so some T cells may come from the graft donor. Each CDR3 is given with its conserved first and last residue. Each record gives: D gene, CDR3 length, J gene, V gene, clone size, CDR3 protein, CDR3 DNA. A D gene is named only where the DNA matches it firmly. Size is stated for part of the rows, as once, few or many counts, or as a class when the clone is expanded.

- 15 TRBJ2-4 TRBV6-1 - CASSEEGVAKNIQYF TGTGCCAGCAGTGAAGAGGGGGTAGCCAAAAACATTCAGTACTTC
- 12 TRBJ2-1 TRBV25-1 - CASRKGYNEQFF TGTGCCAGCAGAAAGGGCTACAATGAGCAGTTCTTC
- 16 TRBJ2-7 TRBV18 - CASSPLWRTDNYEQYF TGTGCCAGCTCACCATTGTGGCGGACAGACAACTACGAGCAGTACTTC
- 14 TRBJ2-2 TRBV7-6 - CASSLEVNTGELFF TGTGCCAGCAGCTTAGAGGTGAACACCGGGGAGCTGTTTTTT
TRBD2 13 TRBJ2-4 TRBV2 - CASRGGAKNIQYF TGTGCCAGCAGGGGGGGGGCCAAAAACATTCAGTACTTC
- 15 TRBJ2-7 TRBV29-1 - CSVVDGRPISYEQYF TGCAGCGTTGTTGATGGGCGACCGATTTCCTACGAGCAGTACTTC
- 13 TRBJ2-1 TRBV7-3 - CASSSGGPGEQFF TGTGCCAGCAGCTCCGGTGGGCCGGGTGAGCAGTTCTTC
TRBD1 16 TRBJ1-2 TRBV6-5 medium-sized CASSYGIRDRDGGYTF TGTGCCAGCAGTTACGGTATCCGGGACAGGGACGGCGGCTACACCTTC
TRBD2 15 TRBJ2-5 TRBV6-1 - CASSELAGGQETQYF TGTGCCAGCAGTGAACTAGCGGGGGGCCAAGAGACCCAGTACTTC
- 15 TRBJ1-1 TRBV4-1 - CASSQDEGQNTEAFF TGCGCCAGCAGCCAAGATGAGGGGCAGAACACTGAAGCTTTCTTT
TRBD2 15 TRBJ2-1 TRBV6-4 - CASSDLAGGYNEQFF TGTGCCAGCAGTGACCTAGCGGGGGGGTACAATGAGCAGTTCTTC
- 14 TRBJ1-1 TRBV7-9 - CASSLVKGTTEAFF TGTGCCAGCAGCTTAGTAAAGGGAACCACTGAAGCTTTCTTT
- 12 TRBJ1-2 TRBV7-8 - CASSLGSYGYTF TGTGCCAGCAGCTTAGGCAGCTATGGCTACACCTTC
TRBD1 17 TRBJ1-1 TRBV4-1 - CASSQEGRGQGGTEAFF TGCGCCAGCAGCCAAGAAGGCCGGGGACAGGGGGGAACTGAAGCTTTCTTT
TRBD2 15 TRBJ2-7 TRBV5-4 - CASRTGLADTYEQYF TGTGCCAGCAGGACGGGACTAGCGGATACCTACGAGCAGTACTTC
- 17 TRBJ2-3 TRBV4-1 - CASSQLWGTIVTDTQYF TGCGCCAGCAGCCAATTATGGGGGACAATAGTCACAGATACGCAGTATTTT
TRBD2 17 TRBJ2-7 TRBV4-1 once CASSRGLAGGEGRQQYF TGCGCCAGCAGCCGGGGACTAGCGGGAGGAGAGGGGCGGCAGCAGTACTTC
- 13 TRBJ1-1 TRBV6-5 once CASSYSEGREAFF TGTGCCAGCAGTTACTCGGAGGGGCGCGAAGCTTTCTTT